These 23 T cell receptor beta chains share one sample of origin, sequenced in a study of tumor-infiltrating lymphocytes in primary liver carcinoma. Constant-region priming of about 0.5 ug total RNA yielded TCR beta cDNA. Libraries covering TCR beta were generated through three nested multiplex PCR rounds (using a slightly modified ARM-PCR). Two initial PCR rounds of approximately 10 cycles each paired TRBV1-TRBV30 forward primers with a C-beta reverse primer. TCRdb reprocessed the multiplex PCR reads with MiXCR, giving one entry per CDR3 protein. The sample yields 320,000 or so distinct CDR3 sequences, 65% seen once. Unsorted whole blood supplied the RNA, and germline DNA was extracted too. The sample was peripheral blood. The receptors come from a man in his forties with primary liver carcinoma and hepatitis B virus infection.

This rearrangement joins TRBV7-9 to TRBJ2-7, with TRBD1 as a possible D gene (5 bases). The CDR3 length is 15 residues. Trimming pared 4 bases from V and 0 bases from J, leaving 13 bases between. Germline CDR1 and CDR2: SEHNR and FQNEAQ (reference sequence). CDR3 sequence (DNA): TGTGCCAGCAGCTCCCGACAGTATTCCTCCTACGAGCAGTACTTC. This codes for CASSSRQYSSYEQYF.

This clonotype came up many times. This chain uses TRBV7-8 with TRBJ1-1; no firm D call. V was shortened by 5 bases and J by 3 bases, with 16 bases between the two germline ends. Germline-derived CDR1 and CDR2 are SGHVS and FQNEAQ. The CDR3 runs to 15 residues. The CDR3: CASSLFNDAHTEAFF. CDR3 nucleotides: TGTGCCAGCAGCCTTTTCAATGATGCGCACACTGAAGCTTTCTTT.

The chain couples TRBV7-9 to TRBJ2-3; 15 nucleotides align to TRBD2. The CDR3 consists of 18 residues. Germline V gene data show CDR1 as SEHNR and CDR2 as FQNEAQ (reference sequence). V shed 5 bases, J shed 3 bases, and the junction held 9 bases outside the gene matches. The CDR3 sequence: CASSRSGLAGGRTDTQYF. The CDR3 DNA sequence: TGTGCCAGCAGCCGCTCTGGACTAGCGGGAGGGAGGACAGATACGCAGTATTTT.

With respect to this clonotype: At one of its ends the junction is not consistent with the germline gene, which may arise from a read error. This chain connects TRBV11-2 to TRBJ2-3, with D perhaps TRBD1 (5 bases). Germline-derived CDR1 and CDR2 are SGHAT and FQNNGV. The CDR3 has 15 residues. The CDR3 sequence: CASSLVMAETDMQYF. The DNA for the CDR3 is TGTGCCAGCAGCTTAGTGATGGCGGAGACAGATATGCAGTATTTT.

This clonotype was picked up a small number of times. The gene calls are TRBV5-1 and TRBJ2-3, with D unclear. Germline assignment: CDR1 SGHRS and CDR2 YFSETQ. The CDR3 spans 12 residues. Trimming cost V 4 bases and J 3 bases, with 6 bases left between them. The CDR3 here is CASSQETDTQYF. CDR3 DNA sequence: TGCGCCAGCAGCCAAGAAACAGATACGCAGTATTTT. Combining the CDR3 with reference TRBV5-1 and TRBJ2-3 gives the whole variable domain KAGVTQTPRYLIKTRGQQVTLSCSPISGHRSVSWYQQTPGQGLQFLFEYFSETQRNKGNFPGRFSGRQFSNSRSEMNVSTLELGDSALYLCASSQETDTQYFGPGTRLTVL.

Concerning this clonotype itself: A read error may explain this, as a much larger clone is one base away. This sequence joins TRBV5-6 and TRBJ1-1; D uncertain. The germline V gene has CDR1 SGHDT and CDR2 YYEEEE. CDR3 length equals 16 residues. In DNA, the CDR3 is TGTGCCATCAGCCGTTGGGAGCGATTCCTGAACACTGAAGCTTTCTTT. Translation gives CAISRWERFLNTEAFF.

About this clonotype: One base away lies a much larger clone, so this may be a sequencing read error. The rearrangement joins TRBV11-2 to TRBJ2-1; the D is unclear. Germline V gives CDR1 SGHAT, CDR2 FQNNGV. The CDR3 is 13 residues long. Written as DNA, the CDR3 is TGTGCCAGCAGCCGTACCCCCAACAATGGGCAGTTCTTC. Protein: CASSRTPNNGQFF.

Turning to this clonotype: Given a much more abundant clone one base away, this may be a read error. The chain carries TRBV6-2 or TRBV6-3 and TRBJ2-3, with a weak D call TRBD1 (6 bases). V lost 8 bases and J 2 bases, leaving 17 bases between the germline ends. CDR1 and CDR2 from the germline V gene are MNHEY and SVGEGT. The length of the CDR3 is 15 residues. The CDR3 spells CASGLTGYNTDTQYF. In DNA form, the CDR3 reads TGTGCCAGCGGGTTGACAGGCTATAACACAGATACGCAGTATTTT.

Comments on this clonotype: This sequence may be a read error, since a much larger clone differs from it by one base. The rearrangement uses TRBV5-1 and TRBJ1-3; TRBD1 might be the D (5 bases). The length of the CDR3 is 16 residues. Germline CDR1 SGHRS, CDR2 YFSETQ. With 9 bases removed from V and 8 bases from J, the gap between germline ends came to 27 bases. Here the CDR3 reads CANRPGLIVSGDTIYF. As DNA, the CDR3 is TGCGCCAACCGTCCGGGACTCATTGTGTCCGGAGACACCATATATTTT.

The chain combines TRBV11-2 with TRBJ1-2; D is unclear. Trimming stripped 1 base from V and 4 bases from J, with 10 bases between. The germline V gene has CDR1 SGHAT and CDR2 FQNNGV. The CDR3 sequence is 14 residues long. The chain's CDR3 is CASSLGPRGYGYTF. In nucleotides, the CDR3 is TGTGCCAGCAGCTTAGGGCCTCGCGGCTATGGCTACACCTTC.

The chain recombines TRBV20-1 with TRBJ2-7; 8 bases align to TRBD1. The germline gives CDR1 DFQATT, CDR2 SNEGSKA (reference sequence). The CDR3 has 14 amino acids. Trimming took 4 bases from V and 2 from J; bases not matched to a gene: 7. CDR3 nucleotide sequence: TGCAGTGCTATAACAGGGGGTGCCCCCTACGAGCAGTACTTC. As protein: CSAITGGAPYEQYF.

The chain employs TRBV9 and TRBJ2-5; tentatively, D is TRBD2 (5 bases). The V gene's germline CDR1 is SGDLS and CDR2 YYNGEE. V dropped 4 bases and J dropped 4 bases, with 8 bases sitting between them. CDR3 size: 12 residues. CDR3 bases: TGTGCCAGCAGCCCGGGGTCAGAGACCCAGTACTTC. This encodes CASSPGSETQYF.

The rearrangement joins TRBV5-6 to TRBJ1-5, with D perhaps matching TRBD1 (5 bases). This CDR3 has 13 residues. Germline V CDR1 and CDR2: SGHDT, YYEEEE. Deletions cut 4 bases from V and 6 bases from J, with 11 bases between. DNA of the CDR3: TGTGCCAGCAGCGGGGGGAACAGTCAGCCCCAGCATTTT. This codes for CASSGGNSQPQHF.

The V and J genes are TRBV11-3 and TRBJ2-5; the D gene could be TRBD1 or TRBD2 (5 bases each). The V gene's germline CDR1 is SGHNT and CDR2 YENEEA. CDR3 length: 13 residues. The V and J ends lost 5 bases and 8 bases respectively, with 15 bases between them. The CDR3 DNA is TGTGCCAGCAGCCGCAGCAGAGGGGATACCCAGTACTTC. This codes for CASSRSRGDTQYF.

About this clonotype itself: This may arise from a read error, as a much more abundant clone is one base away. The J gene is TRBJ2-5, the V gene TRBV5-4; D may be TRBD2 (6 bases). V was cut by 0 bases and J by 9 bases, with 21 bases left in between. The V gene's germline CDR1 is SGHNT and CDR2 YYREEE (reference sequence). The CDR3 length is 16 residues. CDR3 amino acids: CASSLDPGVNGEAQYF. In DNA form, the CDR3 reads TGTGCCAGCAGCTTGGACCCGGGAGTGAACGGGGAGGCCCAGTACTTC.

This clonotype was seen many times. The chain is built from TRBV29-1 and TRBJ1-1, with TRBD1 matching 8 bases. Germline V gene sequence: CDR1 SQVTM, CDR2 ANQGSEA. V lost 7 bases, J lost 3 bases, and 7 bases stayed unmatched. This CDR3 has 13 residues. The CDR3 loop reads CSAGTGGDTEAFF. In nucleotides, the CDR3 is TGCAGCGCTGGGACAGGCGGCGACACTGAAGCTTTCTTT.

On this clonotype itself: Compared with germline, one end of the junction differs, possibly owing to a read error. V gene TRBV11-1 combines with J gene TRBJ2-4, with D possibly TRBD2 on 6 matching bases. CDR3 size: 17 residues. Germline CDR1 reads SGHAT; CDR2 reads FQDESV (reference sequence). CDR3 amino acids: CASSFPGTCGTKNIQTF. The CDR3 nucleotides read TGTGCCAGCAGCTTTCCCGGGACTTGCGGGACCAAAAACATTCAGACCTTC.

A remark on this clonotype: The junction differs from germline at one of its ends, possibly a read error. The chain links TRBV12-3 or TRBV12-4 to TRBJ1-5, with TRBD1 as a possible D gene (6 bases). The CDR3 is made up of 15 amino acids. This chain's CDR3 is CASSLGTWVSQPQHF. CDR3 nucleotide sequence: TGTGCCAGTAGTTTAGGGACATGGGTCAGTCAGCCCCAGCATTTT.

Regarding this clonotype: A much larger clone lies a single base off, so this may be a read error. V usage is TRBV6-1 and J usage is TRBJ2-7; D is undetermined. V dropped 8 bases and J dropped 4 bases, with 12 bases sitting between them. Germline-derived CDR1 and CDR2 are MNHNS and SASEGT. This CDR3 has 12 amino acids. CDR3 loop: CASRPVWYEQYF. The CDR3 nucleotides read TGTGCCAGCCGACCAGTGTGGTACGAGCAGTACTTC.

Comments on this clonotype: Germline and junction disagree at one end, which may indicate a read error. This chain uses TRBV11-1 with TRBJ2-1, with D tentatively TRBD2 (6 bases). Germline values: CDR1 SGHAT, CDR2 FQDESV (reference sequence). This CDR3 is built from 14 residues. The CDR3 loop is CTSCSGIAGNEQFF. CDR3 coding DNA: TGTACCAGCTGTAGCGGAATCGCAGGCAATGAGCAGTTCTTC.

On this clonotype: Compared with germline, one end of the junction differs, possibly owing to a read error. V and J are TRBV5-6 and TRBJ2-2, with 12 bases identical to TRBD1. CDR3 length: 16 residues. The germline V gene has CDR1 SGHDT and CDR2 YYEEEE. CDR3 DNA: TGTACCAGCAGTTTGGTCGGGACAGGGGGCCTCGGGGAGCTGTTTTTT. Its protein product is CTSSLVGTGGLGELFF.

The chain uses TRBV11-2 and TRBJ2-3; D gene uncertain. V was cut by 3 bases and J by 0 bases, with 7 bases left in between. This CDR3 contains 14 residues. Germline V gene lookup returns CDR1 SGHAT and CDR2 FQNNGV. CDR3: CASSFSISTDTQYF. Here the CDR3 DNA reads TGTGCCAGCAGCTTTAGCATAAGCACAGATACGCAGTATTTT.

This clonotype was seen more than once but under ten times. With a much larger clone just one base away, this may be a read error. J is TRBJ2-7 and V is TRBV10-3; TRBD1 matches 11 bases. This CDR3 has 15 residues. The V gene's germline CDR1 is ENHRY and CDR2 SYGVKD. Germline trimming cut 2 bases from V and 6 bases from J; bases unmatched to any gene: 6. CDR3 in amino acids: CAISERTGGHPEQYF. The CDR3 nucleotides are TGTGCCATCAGTGAGAGGACAGGGGGCCATCCCGAGCAGTACTTC.